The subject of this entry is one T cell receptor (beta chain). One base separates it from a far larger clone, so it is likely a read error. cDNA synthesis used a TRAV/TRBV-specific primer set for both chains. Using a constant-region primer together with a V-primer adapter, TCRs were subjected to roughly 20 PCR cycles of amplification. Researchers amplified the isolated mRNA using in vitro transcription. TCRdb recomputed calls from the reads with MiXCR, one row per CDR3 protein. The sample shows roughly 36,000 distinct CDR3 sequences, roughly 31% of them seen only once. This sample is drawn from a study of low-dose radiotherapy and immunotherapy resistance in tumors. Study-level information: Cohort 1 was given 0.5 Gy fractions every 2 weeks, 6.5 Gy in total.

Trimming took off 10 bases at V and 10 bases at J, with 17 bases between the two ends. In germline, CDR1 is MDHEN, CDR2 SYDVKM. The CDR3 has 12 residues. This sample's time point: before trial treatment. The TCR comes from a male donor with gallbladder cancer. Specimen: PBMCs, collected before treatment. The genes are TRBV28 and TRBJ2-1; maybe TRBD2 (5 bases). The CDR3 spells CATLGLSGEQFF. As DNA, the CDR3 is TGTGCCACCCTCGGGCTCAGCGGCGAGCAGTTCTTC.